This T cell receptor beta chain came from a study of technical replicates of blood from several donors. CDR1 LGHNA and CDR2 YNFKEQ come from the germline V gene. V was clipped by 0 bases and J by 3 bases; unmatched bases: 7. CDR3 length: 16 amino acids. The data were produced by immunoSEQ multiplex PCR, yet TCRdb's version contains in-frame clones alone and is incomplete. The sample records approximately 87,000 clones, under 95% being singletons. Sequencing input: T cells isolated from PBMCs. The chain has TRBV4-2 and TRBJ2-7, with 8 nucleotides matching TRBD2. This clonotype originated in a human donor in good health. The chain's CDR3 is CASSQEGASGGYEQYF. For the CDR3, the DNA is TGTGCCAGCAGCCAAGAAGGAGCCAGCGGGGGCTACGAGCAGTACTTC.